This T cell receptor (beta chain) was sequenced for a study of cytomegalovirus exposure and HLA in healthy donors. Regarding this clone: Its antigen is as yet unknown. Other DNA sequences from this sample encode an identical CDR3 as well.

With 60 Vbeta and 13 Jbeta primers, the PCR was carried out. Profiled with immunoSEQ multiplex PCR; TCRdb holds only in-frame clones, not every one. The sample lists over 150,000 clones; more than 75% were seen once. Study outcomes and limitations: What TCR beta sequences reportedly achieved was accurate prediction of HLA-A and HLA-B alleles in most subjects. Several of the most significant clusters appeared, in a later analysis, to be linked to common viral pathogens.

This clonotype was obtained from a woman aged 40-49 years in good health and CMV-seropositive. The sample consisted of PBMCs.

CDR3 nucleotides: TGTGCCAGCAGCCAAGATGAACTAGCGGCCACGGATACGCAGTATTTT. It encodes CASSQDELAATDTQYF. The gene calls are TRBV4-2 and TRBJ2-3; 8 bases map to TRBD2. V lost 0 bases, J lost 6 bases, and 8 bases stayed unmatched. Per the germline V gene, CDR1 is LGHNA and CDR2 is YNFKEQ. The CDR3 is made up of 16 amino acids.